A single sample gave rise to the 20 T cell receptor beta chains below, sequenced in a study of OX40 agonist ivuxolimab in advanced cancers. Profiled with immunoSEQ multiplex PCR; TCRdb holds only in-frame clones, not every one. The repertoire holds tens of thousands of clones, around 91% seen once, with 2.5% to 3% in the top ten. Here the sequenced sample was CD4+ or CD8+ T cells sorted from blood, taken in a trial of the OX40 agonist ivuxolimab. These receptors were collected from an adult with an advanced solid tumor such as melanoma, head and neck, liver or kidney cancer.

The genes are TRBV7-2 and TRBJ1-2; D may be TRBD1 (5 bases). CDR1 is SGHTA and CDR2 is FQGNSA in the germline V gene. V lost 5 bases and J 6 bases, leaving 10 bases between the germline ends. This CDR3 spans 12 amino acids. The CDR3 here is CASSIFRDGYTF. The DNA of the CDR3 is TGTGCCAGCAGCATATTCAGGGATGGCTACACCTTC. Variable domain in full (rest from reference TRBV7-2 and TRBJ1-2): GAGVSQSPSNKVTEKGKDVELRCDPISGHTALYWYRQSLGQGLEFLIYFQGNSAPDKSGLPSDRFSAERTGGSVSTLTIQRTQQEDSAVYLCASSIFRDGYTFGSGTRLTVV.

The chain combines TRBV14 with TRBJ2-5, with no clear D. The V end was cut by 4 bases, the J end by 2 bases, with 5 bases between. Germline lookup yields CDR1 SGHDN and CDR2 FVKESK. The CDR3 runs to 12 residues. The chain's CDR3 is CASSRTQETQYF. The CDR3 nucleotides read TGTGCCAGCAGCCGTACTCAAGAGACCCAGTACTTC.

This chain links TRBV6-1 with TRBJ1-5, with D unresolved. Trimming took off 2 bases at V and 7 bases at J, with 18 bases between the two ends. This CDR3 has 16 residues. CDR1 is MNHNS and CDR2 is SASEGT in the germline V gene. This CDR3 reads CASSEFSGIGFQPQHF. The DNA for the CDR3 is TGTGCCAGCAGTGAATTCTCAGGTATAGGCTTCCAGCCCCAGCATTTT.

The rearrangement joins TRBV5-1 to TRBJ2-3; TRBD2 might be the D (6 bases). This CDR3 has 14 amino acids. CDR1 and CDR2 (germline): SGHRS, YFSETQ. Deletions cut 7 bases from V and 3 bases from J, with 15 bases between. CDR3 sequence reads: CASFIGGGTDTQYF. DNA for the CDR3: TGCGCCAGCTTCATCGGGGGTGGGACAGATACGCAGTATTTT.

The gene calls are TRBV4-2 and TRBJ1-1; 7 bases agree with TRBD1. There are 15 residues in the CDR3. Germline assignment: CDR1 LGHNA and CDR2 YNFKEQ. Trimming at V came to 3 bases and at J to 1 base, leaving 5 bases not matched to a gene. CDR3: CASSQGDRENTEAFF. The CDR3 DNA sequence: TGTGCCAGCAGCCAGGGGGACAGAGAGAACACTGAAGCTTTCTTT.

This rearrangement joins TRBV10-3 to TRBJ2-3; 12 bases line up with TRBD2. V was pared by 6 bases and J by 6 bases, with 10 bases of the junction left unmatched. Germline CDR1 reads ENHRY; CDR2 reads SYGVKD. This CDR3 spans 16 amino acids. CDR3 sequence reads: CAISPRGTSGQDTQYF. The CDR3 bases are TGTGCCATCAGCCCCCGGGGGACTAGCGGGCAGGATACGCAGTATTTT.

The chain links TRBV10-3 to TRBJ2-7; D tentatively reads TRBD1 or TRBD2 (6 bases each). The CDR3 has 14 amino acids. V dropped 4 bases and J dropped 2 bases, with 12 bases sitting between them. CDR1 and CDR2 from the germline V gene are ENHRY and SYGVKD. The CDR3 DNA is TGTGCCATCAGTGGGGGGGCAGGAGCCTACGAGCAGTACTTC. It encodes CAISGGAGAYEQYF.

This clone has a single count. V is TRBV5-1 and J is TRBJ2-1, with a tentative D call TRBD2 (7 bases). V lost 3 bases, J lost 15 bases, and 22 bases lay in between. Per the germline V gene, CDR1 is SGHRS and CDR2 is YFSETQ. This CDR3 has 14 residues. The CDR3 nucleotides read TGCGCCAGCAGCTCAGGGACTACCCAGAAGGGGGTGTTCTTC. Its translation is CASSSGTTQKGVFF.

The chain has TRBV5-6 and TRBJ1-2; D unresolved. The CDR3 has 14 amino acids. V was clipped by 0 bases and J by 6 bases, with 12 bases between them. The germline gives CDR1 SGHDT, CDR2 YYEEEE. The CDR3: CASSLVAATHGYTF. In DNA form, the CDR3 reads TGTGCCAGCAGCTTGGTGGCAGCTACCCATGGCTACACCTTC.

The rearrangement uses TRBV4-1 and TRBJ2-1; tentatively, D is TRBD2 (7 bases). CDR3 length: 15 amino acids. V shed 4 bases and J shed 8 bases, with 18 bases lying between them. Germline loops: CDR1 MGHRA, CDR2 YSYEKL. The CDR3 protein is CASSRSTGGSYEQFF. For the CDR3, the DNA is TGCGCCAGCAGCCGGAGCACGGGGGGCAGCTATGAGCAGTTCTTC.

The chain carries TRBV6-4 and TRBJ2-1; TRBD2 matches at 10 bases. In germline, CDR1 is MRHNA, CDR2 SNTAGT. Trimming cost V 6 bases and J 9 bases; bases outside gene matches: 17. The CDR3 loop spans 17 amino acids. The CDR3 reads CASSRLTSGQGAFEQFF. As DNA, the CDR3 is TGTGCCAGCAGCCGATTGACTAGCGGGCAGGGAGCCTTTGAGCAGTTCTTC.

CDR3 protein: CASSLRESLYGYTF. CDR3 sequence (DNA): TGCGCCAGCAGCCTGAGGGAGAGCCTCTATGGCTACACCTTC. J is TRBJ1-2 and V is TRBV4-1, with D unresolved. Trimming pared 4 bases from V and 4 bases from J, leaving 13 bases between. The CDR3 covers 14 residues. Germline V gene data show CDR1 as MGHRA and CDR2 as YSYEKL.

This sequence joins TRBV11-2 and TRBJ2-1; TRBD2 is a possible D gene (6 bases). Germline V lookup: CDR1 SGHAT, CDR2 FQNNGV. CDR3 length: 13 amino acids. Trimming left V 1 base short and J 10 bases short, with 11 bases between. The CDR3 loop reads CASSLVSRDEQFF. Written as DNA, the CDR3 is TGTGCCAGCAGCTTAGTCTCGCGGGACGAGCAGTTCTTC.

In this sample, this clone is medium-sized. This chain links TRBV14 with TRBJ1-2; D unclear. Germline CDR1 is SGHDN and CDR2 is FVKESK. The CDR3 covers 14 residues. Trimming cost V 0 bases and J 4 bases, with 9 bases left between them. The CDR3 loop reads CASSQDRGSYGYTF. The DNA for the CDR3 is TGTGCCAGCAGCCAAGATCGGGGTTCCTATGGCTACACCTTC.

The J gene is TRBJ1-2, the V gene TRBV5-1; 9 bases map to TRBD1. Looked up from germline, CDR1 is SGHRS and CDR2 is YFSETQ. This CDR3 region has 14 residues. The V and J ends lost 0 bases and 9 bases, in that order; junction bases with no gene match: 6. CDR3 region: CASSLEGTGRSYTF. Here the CDR3 DNA reads TGCGCCAGCAGCTTGGAGGGGACAGGGAGGAGCTACACCTTC.

The chain uses TRBV6-5 and TRBJ2-1; TRBD2 matches 12 bases. The germline gives CDR1 MNHEY, CDR2 SVGAGI. Trimming removed 5 bases from V and 6 bases from J; junction bases left unmatched: 5. This CDR3 is 15 amino acids long. The CDR3 DNA follows: TGTGCCAGCAGTCAGACTAGCGGGAGAAGCAATGAGCAGTTCTTC. Translation: CASSQTSGRSNEQFF.

The chain employs TRBV30 and TRBJ2-2; D gene unclear. This CDR3 is built from 13 residues. Germline CDR1 reads GTSNPN; CDR2 reads SVGIG (reference sequence). V lost 6 bases, J lost 0 bases, and 8 bases lay in between. CDR3 sequence (DNA): TGTGCCTGCCACAGCTCGAACACCGGGGAGCTGTTTTTT. Protein product: CACHSSNTGELFF.

The chain carries TRBV5-1 and TRBJ2-7, with 8 bases identical to TRBD2. Germline CDR1 SGHRS, CDR2 YFSETQ. J gave up 3 bases and V 0 bases, and 5 bases lay outside the gene matches. The CDR3 loop spans 15 amino acids. In DNA form, the CDR3 reads TGCGCCAGCAGCTTGGAGCTAGCGGGTCTCTACGAGCAGTACTTC. Residues: CASSLELAGLYEQYF.

The chain links TRBV7-6 to TRBJ1-5; D remains unclear. Germline CDR1 is SGHVS and CDR2 is FNYEAQ. This CDR3 is 13 amino acids long. V was trimmed by 1 base and J by 7 bases, leaving 8 bases between them. The CDR3 spells CASSLEFGQPQHF. CDR3 nucleotide sequence: TGTGCCAGCAGCTTAGAATTCGGGCAGCCCCAGCATTTT.

V is TRBV6-5 and J is TRBJ1-2; TRBD1 matches 7 bases. Germline lookup yields CDR1 MNHEY and CDR2 SVGAGI. Unmatched junction bases numbered 4, after V lost 6 bases and J lost 3 bases. CDR3 length: 13 residues. Here the CDR3 reads CASRTDRDYGYTF. DNA of the CDR3: TGTGCCAGCAGGACCGACAGGGACTATGGCTACACCTTC.